This T cell receptor (beta chain) was captured by sequencing in a study of a mutant IDH1 vaccine in newly diagnosed glioma. Comment on this clone: Its cognate antigen is unknown.

TCRdb keeps only in-frame clones here, not all; method: immunoSEQ multiplex PCR. This table holds approximately 60,000 clones, roughly 80% found once. Regarding time point: week 47, end of study. All doses held 300 ug of mutant IDH1 20-mer peptide, with topical imiquimod. Between the trimmed V and J ends, which lost 4 bases and 3 bases, there was a span of 15 bases. Germline-derived CDR1 and CDR2 are MGHRA and YSYEKL. The CDR3 length is 15 residues. The clonotype originates from a woman aged 50 to 60 with glioma. Sequences were derived from PBMCs, sampled from a glioma patient whose treatment included an IDH1 peptide vaccine. The rearrangement uses TRBV4-1 and TRBJ1-2; no firm D call. This chain's CDR3 is CASSRVVGRDYGYTF. As DNA, the CDR3 is TGCGCCAGCAGCCGAGTGGTAGGACGGGACTATGGCTACACCTTC.